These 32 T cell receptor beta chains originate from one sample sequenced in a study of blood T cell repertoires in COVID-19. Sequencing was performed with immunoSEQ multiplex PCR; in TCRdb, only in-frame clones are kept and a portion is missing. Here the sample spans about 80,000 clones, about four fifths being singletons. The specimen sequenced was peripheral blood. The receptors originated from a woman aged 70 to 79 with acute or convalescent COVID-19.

In DNA form, the CDR3 reads TGTGCCAGCAGCCACGGGGACAGCGAAGCTTTCTTT. It translates to CASSHGDSEAFF. The J gene is TRBJ1-1, the V gene TRBV7-9; TRBD1 agrees at 7 bases. The CDR3 extends over 12 amino acids. V shed 5 bases and J 8 bases; nucleotides not matched to a gene: 5. Germline loops: CDR1 SEHNR, CDR2 FQNEAQ (reference sequence).

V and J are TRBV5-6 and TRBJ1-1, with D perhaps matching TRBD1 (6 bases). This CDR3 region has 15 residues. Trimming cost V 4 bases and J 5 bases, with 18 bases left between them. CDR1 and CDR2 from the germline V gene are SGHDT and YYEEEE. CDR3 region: CASSLGMGAQTEAFF. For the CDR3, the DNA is TGTGCCAGCAGCCTGGGAATGGGGGCGCAGACTGAAGCTTTCTTT.

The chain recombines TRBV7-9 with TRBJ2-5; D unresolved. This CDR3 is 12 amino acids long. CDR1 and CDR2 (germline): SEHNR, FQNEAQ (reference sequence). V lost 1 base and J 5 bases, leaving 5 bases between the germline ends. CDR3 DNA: TGTGCCAGCAGCTTAGTCGGGGAGACCCAGTACTTC. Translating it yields CASSLVGETQYF.

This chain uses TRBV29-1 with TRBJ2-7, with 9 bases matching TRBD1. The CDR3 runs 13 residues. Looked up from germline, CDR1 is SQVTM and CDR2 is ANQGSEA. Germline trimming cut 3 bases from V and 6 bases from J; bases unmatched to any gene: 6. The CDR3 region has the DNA TGCAGCGTTGACCCGGGACAGGGTTCCGAGCAGTACTTC. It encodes CSVDPGQGSEQYF.

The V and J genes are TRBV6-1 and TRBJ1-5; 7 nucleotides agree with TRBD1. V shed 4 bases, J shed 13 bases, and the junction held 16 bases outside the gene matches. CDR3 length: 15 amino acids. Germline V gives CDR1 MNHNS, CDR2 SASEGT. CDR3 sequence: CASSGANRQGTPQHF. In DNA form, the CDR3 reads TGTGCCAGCAGTGGAGCAAACCGACAGGGTACGCCACAGCATTTT.

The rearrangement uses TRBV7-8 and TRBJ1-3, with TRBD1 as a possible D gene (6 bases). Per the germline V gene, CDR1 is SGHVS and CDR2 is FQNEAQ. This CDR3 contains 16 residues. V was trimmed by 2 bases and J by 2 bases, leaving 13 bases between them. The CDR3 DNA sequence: TGTGCCAGCAGCTTAAGAACAGGGATGGCTGGAAACACCATATATTTT. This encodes CASSLRTGMAGNTIYF.

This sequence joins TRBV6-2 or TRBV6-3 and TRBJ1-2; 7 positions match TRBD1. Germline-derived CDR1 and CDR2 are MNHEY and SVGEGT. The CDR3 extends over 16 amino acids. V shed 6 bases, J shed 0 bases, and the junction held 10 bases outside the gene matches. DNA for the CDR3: TGTGCCAGCAGCTCGGGACAGACACGAGCTAACTATGGCTACACCTTC. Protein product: CASSSGQTRANYGYTF.

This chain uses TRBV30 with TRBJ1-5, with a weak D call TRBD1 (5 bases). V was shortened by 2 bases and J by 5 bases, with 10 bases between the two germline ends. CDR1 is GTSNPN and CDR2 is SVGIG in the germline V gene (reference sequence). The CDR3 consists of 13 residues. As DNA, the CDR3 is TGTGCCTGGAGTTTGGGGGGGGATCAGCCCCAGCATTTT. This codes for CAWSLGGDQPQHF.

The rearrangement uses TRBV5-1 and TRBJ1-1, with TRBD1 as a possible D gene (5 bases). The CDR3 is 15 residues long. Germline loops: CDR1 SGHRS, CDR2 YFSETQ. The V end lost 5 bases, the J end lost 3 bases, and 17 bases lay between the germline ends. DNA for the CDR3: TGCGCCAGCAGAAATCAGGGAGGGGCGGACACTGAAGCTTTCTTT. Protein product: CASRNQGGADTEAFF. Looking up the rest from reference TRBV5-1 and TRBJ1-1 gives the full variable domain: KAGVTQTPRYLIKTRGQQVTLSCSPISGHRSVSWYQQTPGQGLQFLFEYFSETQRNKGNFPGRFSGRQFSNSRSEMNVSTLELGDSALYLCASRNQGGADTEAFFGQGTRLTVV.

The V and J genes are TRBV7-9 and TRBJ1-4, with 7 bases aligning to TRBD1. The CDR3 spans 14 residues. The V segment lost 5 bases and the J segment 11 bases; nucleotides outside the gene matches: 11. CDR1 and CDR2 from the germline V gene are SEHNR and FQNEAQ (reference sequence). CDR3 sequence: CASSAGGRGGKLFF. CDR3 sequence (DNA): TGTGCCAGCAGCGCAGGGGGACGGGGCGGCAAACTGTTTTTT.

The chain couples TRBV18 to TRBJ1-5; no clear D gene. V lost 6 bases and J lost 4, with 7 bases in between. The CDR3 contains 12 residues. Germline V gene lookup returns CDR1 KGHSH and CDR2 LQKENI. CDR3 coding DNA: TGTGCCAGCTCGCGCGAGAATCAGCCCCAGCATTTT. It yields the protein CASSRENQPQHF. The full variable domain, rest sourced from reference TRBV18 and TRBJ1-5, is NAGVMQNPRHLVRRRGQEARLRCSPMKGHSHVYWYRQLPEEGLKFMVYLQKENIIDESGMPKERFSAEFPKEGPSILRIQQVVRGDSAAYFCASSRENQPQHFGDGTRLSIL.

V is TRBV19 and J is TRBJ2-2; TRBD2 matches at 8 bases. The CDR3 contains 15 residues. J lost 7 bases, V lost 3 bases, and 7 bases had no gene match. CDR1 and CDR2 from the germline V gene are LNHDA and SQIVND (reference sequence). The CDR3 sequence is CASSIAGGRIGELFF. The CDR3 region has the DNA TGTGCCAGTAGTATTGCGGGAGGTCGGATCGGGGAGCTGTTTTTT.

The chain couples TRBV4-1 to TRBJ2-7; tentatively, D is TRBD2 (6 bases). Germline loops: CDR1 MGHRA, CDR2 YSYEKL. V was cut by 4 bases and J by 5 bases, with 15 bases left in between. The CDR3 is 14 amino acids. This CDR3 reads CASSRVGGRNEQYF. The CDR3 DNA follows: TGCGCCAGCAGCCGGGTGGGGGGACGCAACGAGCAGTACTTC.

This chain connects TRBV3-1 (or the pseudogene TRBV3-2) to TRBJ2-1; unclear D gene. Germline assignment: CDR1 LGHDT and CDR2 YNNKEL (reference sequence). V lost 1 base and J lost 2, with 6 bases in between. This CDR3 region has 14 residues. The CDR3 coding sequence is TGTGCCAGCAGCCAAGTCGTCCCCTACAATGAGCAGTTCTTC. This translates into CASSQVVPYNEQFF.

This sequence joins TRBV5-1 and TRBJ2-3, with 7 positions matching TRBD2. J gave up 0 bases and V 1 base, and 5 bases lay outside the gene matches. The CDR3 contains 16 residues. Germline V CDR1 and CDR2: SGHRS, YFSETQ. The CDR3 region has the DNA TGCGCCAGCAGCTTGAAGTGGGGGGGTAGCACAGATACGCAGTATTTT. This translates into CASSLKWGGSTDTQYF.

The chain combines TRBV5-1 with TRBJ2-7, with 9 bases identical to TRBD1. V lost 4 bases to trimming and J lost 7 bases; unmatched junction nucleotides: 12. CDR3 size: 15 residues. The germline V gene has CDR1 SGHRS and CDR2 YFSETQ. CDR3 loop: CASSPSGTGSQEQYF. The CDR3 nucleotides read TGCGCCAGCAGCCCTTCCGGGACAGGGAGTCAGGAGCAGTACTTC.

The CDR3 spells CASSVLAGRTNTGELFF. Here the CDR3 DNA reads TGTGCCAGCAGCGTGCTAGCGGGGCGGACGAACACCGGGGAGCTGTTTTTT. V is TRBV7-3 and J is TRBJ2-2; TRBD2 matches 9 bases. From germline, CDR1 is SGHTA and CDR2 FQGTGA. V lost 5 bases, J lost 0 bases, and 7 bases stayed unmatched. The CDR3 spans 17 residues.

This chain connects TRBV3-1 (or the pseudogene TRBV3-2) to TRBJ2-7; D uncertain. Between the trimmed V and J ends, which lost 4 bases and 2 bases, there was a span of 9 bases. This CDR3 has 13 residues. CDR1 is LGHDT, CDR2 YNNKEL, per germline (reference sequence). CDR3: CASSPSTTYEQYF. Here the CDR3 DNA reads TGTGCCAGCAGCCCATCCACAACCTACGAGCAGTACTTC.

Here the CDR3 reads CASSDVEVHTDTQYF. The DNA for the CDR3 is TGTGCCAGCAGTGATGTGGAGGTACACACAGATACGCAGTATTTT. The rearrangement joins TRBV6-1 to TRBJ2-3; weak D call: TRBD2 (5 bases). Trimming pared 3 bases from V and 2 bases from J, leaving 12 bases between. Germline values: CDR1 MNHNS, CDR2 SASEGT. The CDR3 spans 15 residues.

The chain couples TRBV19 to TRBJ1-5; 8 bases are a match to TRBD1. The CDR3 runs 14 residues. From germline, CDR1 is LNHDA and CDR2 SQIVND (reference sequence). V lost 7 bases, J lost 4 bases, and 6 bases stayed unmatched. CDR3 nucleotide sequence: TGTGCCAGTACAGCGACAGGGGTAAATCAGCCCCAGCATTTT. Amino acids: CASTATGVNQPQHF.

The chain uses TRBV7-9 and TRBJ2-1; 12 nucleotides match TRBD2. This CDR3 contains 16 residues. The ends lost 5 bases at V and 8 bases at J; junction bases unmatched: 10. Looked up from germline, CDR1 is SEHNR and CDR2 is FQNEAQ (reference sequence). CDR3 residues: CASSTRTSGAPHEQFF. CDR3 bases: TGTGCCAGCAGCACCCGGACTAGCGGGGCCCCACATGAGCAGTTCTTC. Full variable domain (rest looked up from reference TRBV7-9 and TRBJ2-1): DTGVSQNPRHKITKRGQNVTFRCDPISEHNRLYWYRQTLGQGPEFLTYFQNEAQLEKSRLLSDRFSAERPKGSFSTLEIQRTEQGDSAMYLCASSTRTSGAPHEQFFGPGTRLTVL.

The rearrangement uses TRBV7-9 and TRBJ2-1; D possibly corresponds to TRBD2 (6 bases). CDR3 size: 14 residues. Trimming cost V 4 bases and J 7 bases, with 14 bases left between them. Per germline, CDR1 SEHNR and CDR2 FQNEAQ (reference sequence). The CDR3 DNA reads TGTGCCAGCAGCTCTGGGAGGTTAGGGAATGAGCAGTTCTTC. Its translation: CASSSGRLGNEQFF.

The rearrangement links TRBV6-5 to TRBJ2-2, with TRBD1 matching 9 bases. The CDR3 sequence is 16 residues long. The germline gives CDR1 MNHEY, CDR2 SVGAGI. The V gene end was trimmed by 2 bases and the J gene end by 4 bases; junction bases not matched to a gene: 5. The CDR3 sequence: CASSYTGTGRTGELFF. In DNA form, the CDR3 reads TGTGCCAGCAGTTACACCGGGACAGGGCGCACCGGGGAGCTGTTTTTT.

CDR3 protein: CASSRTPATNEKLFF. In nucleotides, the CDR3 is TGTGCCAGCTCACGGACACCCGCAACTAATGAAAAACTGTTTTTT. This chain joins TRBV18 and TRBJ1-4; tentative D call: TRBD1 (5 bases). In germline, CDR1 is KGHSH, CDR2 LQKENI. The CDR3 totals 15 residues. The ends were cut back, 4 bases at V and 0 bases at J, with 9 bases in the middle.

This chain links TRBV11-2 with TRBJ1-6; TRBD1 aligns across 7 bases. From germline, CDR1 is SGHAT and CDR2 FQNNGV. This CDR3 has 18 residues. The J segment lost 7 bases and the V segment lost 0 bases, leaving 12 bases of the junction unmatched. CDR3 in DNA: TGTGCCAGCAGCTTAGATAGTCGACCCGGACAGGAAAATTCACCCCTCCACTTT. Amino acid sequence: CASSLDSRPGQENSPLHF.

The CDR3 nucleotides read TGTGCCAGAAGCTTACCAGGGAGGACAGGGAGGGTGGTCGTTGAAGCTTTCTTT. Translated: CARSLPGRTGRVVVEAFF. The V and J genes are TRBV7-5 and TRBJ1-1; no DNA check was done on the table's D call, TRBD1. TRBV7-5 is noted as a pseudogene. The CDR3 loop spans 18 amino acids.

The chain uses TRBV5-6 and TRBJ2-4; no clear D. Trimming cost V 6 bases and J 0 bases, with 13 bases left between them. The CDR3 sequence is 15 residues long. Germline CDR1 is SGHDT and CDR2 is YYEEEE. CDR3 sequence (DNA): TGTGCCAGCACCCTTCACTCCCTAGCCAAAAACATTCAGTACTTC. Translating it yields CASTLHSLAKNIQYF.

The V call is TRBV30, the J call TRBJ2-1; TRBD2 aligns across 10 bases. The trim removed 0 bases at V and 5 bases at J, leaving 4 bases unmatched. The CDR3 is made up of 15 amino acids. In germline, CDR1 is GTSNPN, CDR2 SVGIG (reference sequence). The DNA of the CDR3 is TGTGCCTGGAGTGTGAAGCGGGAGGGGAACAATGAGCAGTTCTTC. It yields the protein CAWSVKREGNNEQFF.

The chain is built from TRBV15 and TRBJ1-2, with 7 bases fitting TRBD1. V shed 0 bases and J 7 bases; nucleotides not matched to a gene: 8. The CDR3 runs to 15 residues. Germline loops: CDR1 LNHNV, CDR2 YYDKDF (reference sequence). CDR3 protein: CATSRETDRIIGYTF. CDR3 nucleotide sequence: TGTGCCACCAGCAGAGAAACGGACAGGATTATTGGCTACACCTTC.

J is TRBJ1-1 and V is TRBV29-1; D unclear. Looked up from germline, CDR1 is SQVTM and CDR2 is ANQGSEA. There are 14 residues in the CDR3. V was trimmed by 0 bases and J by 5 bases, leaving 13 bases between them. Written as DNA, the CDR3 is TGCAGCGTTGAAGACTCTAGGTTTGGGACTGAAGCTTTCTTT. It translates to CSVEDSRFGTEAFF. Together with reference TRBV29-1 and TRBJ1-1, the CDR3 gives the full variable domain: SAVISQKPSRDICQRGTSLTIQCQVDSQVTMMFWYRQQPGQSLTLIATANQGSEATYESGFVIDKFPISRPNLTFSTLTVSNMSPEDSSIYLCSVEDSRFGTEAFFGQGTRLTVV.

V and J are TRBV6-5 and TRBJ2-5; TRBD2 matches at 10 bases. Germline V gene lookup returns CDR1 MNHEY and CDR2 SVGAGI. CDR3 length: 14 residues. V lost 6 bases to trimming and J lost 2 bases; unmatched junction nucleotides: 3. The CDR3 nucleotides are TGTGCCAGCAGGAGTAGCGGGGGGCAAGAGACCCAGTACTTC. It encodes CASRSSGGQETQYF.

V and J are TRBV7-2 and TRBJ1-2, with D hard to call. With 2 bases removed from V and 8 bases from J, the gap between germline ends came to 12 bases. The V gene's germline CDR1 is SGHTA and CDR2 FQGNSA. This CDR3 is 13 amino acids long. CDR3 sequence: CASSLRPSEGYTF. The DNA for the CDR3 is TGTGCCAGCAGCTTACGCCCTAGCGAGGGCTACACCTTC.